Listed here are 31 T cell receptor beta chains from one sample, sequenced in a study of control samples from healthy donors and cancer patients. The assay was immunoSEQ multiplex PCR, and TCRdb's table has in-frame clones only and misses some. The sample holds 40,000 to 50,000 clones, less than 95% seen once. The source material was blood. Receptors originate from a man aged 55-75 years in good health.

V usage is TRBV4-2 and J usage is TRBJ1-2; 10 nucleotides agree with TRBD1. Germline-derived CDR1 and CDR2 are LGHNA and YNFKEQ. J gave up 0 bases and V 4 bases, and 2 bases lay outside the gene matches. The CDR3 is 15 amino acids. CDR3 nucleotides: TGTGCCAGCAGCCCAGGGACAGGGGCTAACTATGGCTACACCTTC. Translation gives CASSPGTGANYGYTF.

This clone has a single count. The J gene is TRBJ1-1, the V gene TRBV27; tentative D call: TRBD1 (6 bases). The CDR3 spans 13 residues. V was cut by 5 bases and J by 1 base, with 8 bases left in between. Per the germline V gene, CDR1 is MNHEY and CDR2 is SMNVEV (reference sequence). The CDR3 DNA reads as TGTGCCAGCAGTGGCAGGGGGAACACTGAAGCTTTCTTT. It yields the protein CASSGRGNTEAFF.

This clone has only one observation. The genes are TRBV5-1 and TRBJ2-7; D not certain. V was clipped by 1 base and J by 4 bases, with 12 bases between them. The length of the CDR3 is 14 residues. The germline CDR1 and CDR2 sequences are SGHRS and YFSETQ. The CDR3 spells CASSLTTEIYEQYF. The CDR3 DNA is TGCGCCAGCAGCTTGACCACAGAAATATACGAGCAGTACTTC.

This chain links TRBV6-1 with TRBJ2-7; 7 nucleotides match TRBD1. The V segment lost 3 bases and the J segment 3 bases; nucleotides outside the gene matches: 2. CDR3 size: 13 residues. Germline loops: CDR1 MNHNS, CDR2 SASEGT. CDR3 DNA: TGTGCCAGCAGTGATAGGGACAGCTACGAGCAGTACTTC. This codes for CASSDRDSYEQYF.

The gene calls are TRBV6-5 and TRBJ2-5; no clear D. CDR1 is MNHEY, CDR2 SVGAGI, per germline. V lost 6 bases to trimming and J lost 1 base, with 12 bases between them. CDR3 length: 14 residues. CDR3 nucleotides: TGTGCCAGCAGCGAGCCGGGCCGCCAAGAGACCCAGTACTTC. Translation gives CASSEPGRQETQYF.

This chain uses TRBV27 with TRBJ2-3; a possible D gene is TRBD2 (5 bases). The CDR3 spans 13 residues. Germline CDR1 is MNHEY and CDR2 is SMNVEV (reference sequence). Trimming shortened V by 2 bases and J by 4 bases, and 7 bases separated the two germline ends. The CDR3, as DNA: TGTGCCAGCAGTTTACGGGGTTCAGATACGCAGTATTTT. Translated, it gives CASSLRGSDTQYF.

V gene TRBV9 combines with J gene TRBJ2-6, with unresolved D. Germline CDR1 reads SGDLS; CDR2 reads YYNGEE. There are 17 residues in the CDR3. With 3 bases removed from V and 8 bases from J, the gap between germline ends came to 21 bases. The CDR3 nucleotides read TGTGCCAGCAGCGCCTTTCGAAGTCCCAGGATCCCCAACGTCCTGACTTTC. Its protein product is CASSAFRSPRIPNVLTF.

The chain is built from TRBV2 and TRBJ2-7, with D hard to call. Trimming stripped 8 bases from V and 3 bases from J, with 17 bases between. Germline CDR1 and CDR2: SNHLY and FYNNEI. The CDR3 runs 14 residues. The CDR3 region has the DNA TGTGCCAGCGCCAGCCCGGGTTCCGACTACGAGCAGTACTTC. It yields the protein CASASPGSDYEQYF. The whole variable domain, remainder taken from reference TRBV2 and TRBJ2-7, is EPEVTQTPSHQVTQMGQEVILRCVPISNHLYFYWYRQILGQKVEFLVSFYNNEISEKSEIFDDQFSVERPDGSNFTLKIRSTKLEDSAMYFCASASPGSDYEQYFGPGTRLTVT.

V and J are TRBV20-1 and TRBJ2-7; 10 bases match TRBD2. Germline trimming cut 3 bases from V and 6 bases from J; bases unmatched to any gene: 11. From germline, CDR1 is DFQATT and CDR2 SNEGSKA (reference sequence). The CDR3 is made up of 15 amino acids. This CDR3 reads CSASFLAGVPSEQYF. The CDR3 nucleotides read TGCAGTGCTAGTTTCCTAGCGGGAGTCCCCTCCGAGCAGTACTTC.

This chain connects TRBV4-2 to TRBJ2-3; 12 bases fit TRBD2. The CDR3 is 20 amino acids. The J segment lost 0 bases and the V segment lost 0 bases, leaving 10 bases of the junction unmatched. In germline, CDR1 is LGHNA, CDR2 YNFKEQ. DNA of the CDR3: TGTGCCAGCAGCCAAGACCAATCTGGGACTAGCGGGCCTAGCACAGATACGCAGTATTTT. Its translation is CASSQDQSGTSGPSTDTQYF.

This chain uses TRBV11-1 with TRBJ2-7; D not resolved. Germline loops: CDR1 SGHAT, CDR2 FQDESV (reference sequence). The CDR3 runs 14 residues. V lost 1 base and J lost 5, with 12 bases in between. As DNA, the CDR3 is TGTGCCAGCAGCTTAGGCACGGCTTTGGACGAGCAGTACTTC. Translating it yields CASSLGTALDEQYF.

V gene TRBV10-3 combines with J gene TRBJ2-7; the D gene is possibly TRBD1 (5 bases). In germline, CDR1 is ENHRY, CDR2 SYGVKD. V was clipped by 7 bases and J by 0 bases, with 10 bases between them. This CDR3 has 13 residues. The CDR3 reads CAITQGSSYEQYF. The CDR3 DNA follows: TGTGCCATCACTCAGGGTAGCTCCTACGAGCAGTACTTC.

J is TRBJ1-4 and V is TRBV29-1; D is possibly TRBD1 (6 bases). Germline V gene sequence: CDR1 SQVTM, CDR2 ANQGSEA. Trimming cost V 5 bases and J 7 bases, with 14 bases left between them. The CDR3 extends over 13 amino acids. CDR3 sequence reads: CSVWGAAFEKLFF. The CDR3 DNA reads as TGCAGCGTTTGGGGGGCTGCTTTTGAAAAACTGTTTTTT.

V gene TRBV15 combines with J gene TRBJ2-2; no definite D call. The CDR3 sequence is 13 residues long. Germline V gene lookup returns CDR1 LNHNV and CDR2 YYDKDF (reference sequence). V lost 0 bases and J lost 5, with 4 bases in between. The CDR3: CATSRDPTGELFF. The CDR3 DNA follows: TGTGCCACCAGCAGAGATCCGACCGGGGAGCTGTTTTTT.

This chain connects TRBV2 to TRBJ2-3; 7 bases match TRBD2. The length of the CDR3 is 15 residues. The V gene end was trimmed by 0 bases and the J gene end by 4 bases; junction bases not matched to a gene: 4. CDR1 and CDR2 from the germline V gene are SNHLY and FYNNEI. As DNA, the CDR3 is TGTGCCAGCAGTGAAGCGGCGGGAGTCGCAGATACGCAGTATTTT. It translates to CASSEAAGVADTQYF.

The J gene is TRBJ2-7, the V gene TRBV3-1 (or the pseudogene TRBV3-2); 7 nucleotides align to TRBD1. The CDR3 consists of 15 residues. Germline CDR1 reads LGHDT; CDR2 reads YNNKEL (reference sequence). After removal of 5 bases from V and 0 bases from J, the junction contained 7 bases not matched to a gene. CDR3 amino acids: CASSDPGTASYEQYF. The CDR3 DNA follows: TGTGCCAGCAGCGATCCCGGGACAGCCTCCTACGAGCAGTACTTC.

In its sample, this clone was seen once. The chain joins TRBV30 to TRBJ1-3, with D unresolved. Deletions cut 0 bases from V and 2 bases from J, with 8 bases between. This CDR3 is built from 14 residues. Germline V gives CDR1 GTSNPN, CDR2 SVGIG (reference sequence). The CDR3 loop reads CAWSVGSAGNTIYF. The CDR3 region has the DNA TGTGCCTGGAGTGTAGGGTCAGCTGGAAACACCATATATTTT. Full variable domain (rest looked up from reference TRBV30 and TRBJ1-3): SQTIHQWPATLVQPVGSPLSLECTVEGTSNPNLYWYRQAAGRGLQLLFYSVGIGQISSEVPQNLSASRPQDRQFILSSKKLLLSDSGFYLCAWSVGSAGNTIYFGEGSWLTVV.

This clone has more than one count but fewer than ten. The rearrangement links TRBV4-2 to TRBJ2-7; TRBD2 matches at 12 bases. The CDR3 consists of 15 residues. Germline-derived CDR1 and CDR2 are LGHNA and YNFKEQ. V lost 1 base to trimming and J lost 5 bases; unmatched junction nucleotides: 3. The CDR3 is CASSQVTSGSNEQYF. CDR3 bases: TGTGCCAGCAGCCAAGTGACTAGCGGGAGTAACGAGCAGTACTTC.

This chain joins TRBV11-3 and TRBJ2-1; TRBD2 matches at 9 bases. The V and J ends lost 3 bases and 0 bases, in that order; junction bases with no gene match: 3. Germline V lookup: CDR1 SGHNT, CDR2 YENEEA. This CDR3 contains 16 residues. CDR3 in amino acids: CASSFAGGSSYNEQFF. The DNA of the CDR3 is TGTGCCAGCAGCTTTGCGGGAGGGAGCTCCTACAATGAGCAGTTCTTC.

This clone was seen only a few times. V is TRBV19 and J is TRBJ2-7, with 7 bases aligning to TRBD1. CDR3 size: 14 residues. After removal of 3 bases from V and 1 base from J, the junction contained 3 bases not matched to a gene. Germline values: CDR1 LNHDA, CDR2 SQIVND (reference sequence). The CDR3: CASSMTGNSYEQYF. The CDR3 DNA is TGTGCCAGTAGTATGACAGGGAATTCCTACGAGCAGTACTTC.

The rearrangement uses TRBV15 and TRBJ2-4; D gene uncertain. The V gene lost 3 bases and the J gene lost 6 bases, with 3 bases spanning the gap. CDR1 is LNHNV and CDR2 is YYDKDF in the germline V gene (reference sequence). This CDR3 comprises 11 residues. The CDR3, as DNA: TGTGCCACCAGCAGCATAAACATTCAGTACTTC. This translates into CATSSINIQYF. The entire variable domain, with the rest obtained from reference TRBV15 and TRBJ2-4, is as follows: DAMVIQNPRYQVTQFGKPVTLSCSQTLNHNVMYWYQQKSSQAPKLLFHYYDKDFNNEADTPDNFQSRRPNTSFCFLDIRSPGLGDTAMYLCATSSINIQYFGAGTRLSVL.

The chain has TRBV2 and TRBJ1-3; perhaps TRBD1 as D (5 bases). Germline lookup yields CDR1 SNHLY and CDR2 FYNNEI. The CDR3 totals 19 residues. Trimming took off 0 bases at V and 0 bases at J, with 18 bases between the two ends. CDR3 amino acids: CASSEALPWGVGSGNTIYF. The CDR3 DNA follows: TGTGCCAGCAGTGAAGCCCTACCTTGGGGGGTCGGCTCTGGAAACACCATATATTTT.

V gene TRBV27 combines with J gene TRBJ2-1, with unresolved D. Germline CDR1 MNHEY, CDR2 SMNVEV (reference sequence). There are 14 residues in the CDR3. V was pared by 7 bases and J by 4 bases, with 14 bases between. CDR3: CASKSGGIYNEQFF. CDR3 bases: TGTGCCAGCAAATCGGGCGGTATTTACAATGAGCAGTTCTTC.

The chain joins TRBV2 to TRBJ1-1, with a weak D call TRBD1 (6 bases). The CDR3 has 14 residues. Trimming removed 4 bases from V and 2 bases from J, with 11 bases in between. Germline CDR1 and CDR2: SNHLY and FYNNEI. CDR3 in amino acids: CASSVGQSNTEAFF. The CDR3 DNA reads TGTGCCAGCAGTGTTGGACAGTCCAACACTGAAGCTTTCTTT. The full variable domain, with the rest looked up from reference TRBV2 and TRBJ1-1, is EPEVTQTPSHQVTQMGQEVILRCVPISNHLYFYWYRQILGQKVEFLVSFYNNEISEKSEIFDDQFSVERPDGSNFTLKIRSTKLEDSAMYFCASSVGQSNTEAFFGQGTRLTVV.

The rearrangement uses TRBV7-9 and TRBJ2-1; tentatively, D is TRBD2 (5 bases). The CDR3 consists of 13 residues. Germline CDR1 SEHNR, CDR2 FQNEAQ (reference sequence). Trimming removed 11 bases at V and 0 bases at J, with 11 bases between. The CDR3 spells CAGSGSSYNEQFF. CDR3 DNA: TGTGCCGGGTCTGGGAGCTCCTACAATGAGCAGTTCTTC.

The chain uses TRBV5-6 and TRBJ2-3; TRBD1 matches 8 bases. From germline, CDR1 is SGHDT and CDR2 YYEEEE. The CDR3 length is 17 residues. V gave up 2 bases and J gave up 6 bases; unmatched junction bases: 14. As DNA, the CDR3 is TGTGCCAGCAGCTTTGACAGGGGCGGGGATATTGATGATACGCAGTATTTT. It codes for CASSFDRGGDIDDTQYF. Supplemented by reference TRBV5-6 and TRBJ2-3, the full variable domain reads DAGVTQSPTHLIKTRGQQVTLRCSPKSGHDTVSWYQQALGQGPQFIFQYYEEEERQRGNFPDRFSGHQFPNYSSELNVNALLLGDSALYLCASSFDRGGDIDDTQYFGPGTRLTVL.

The chain couples TRBV28 to TRBJ2-7; 9 bases fit TRBD2. V lost 2 bases and J lost 3; bases outside the gene matches: 5. The CDR3 runs to 15 residues. Per the germline V gene, CDR1 is MDHEN and CDR2 is SYDVKM. CDR3 region: CASSLAGGPLYEQYF. CDR3 DNA: TGTGCCAGCAGTTTAGCGGGAGGGCCGCTCTACGAGCAGTACTTC.

The rearrangement links TRBV5-1 to TRBJ1-1; D possibly corresponds to TRBD1 (6 bases). Germline CDR1 is SGHRS and CDR2 is YFSETQ. The CDR3 is 13 amino acids. Trimming left V 4 bases short and J 4 bases short, with 11 bases between. The CDR3 coding sequence is TGCGCCAGCAGCCCACAGGGTAGCACTGAAGCTTTCTTT. This gives the protein CASSPQGSTEAFF.

The chain carries TRBV27 and TRBJ2-2, with D perhaps TRBD2 (6 bases). V was cut by 4 bases and J by 4 bases, with 13 bases left in between. The germline V gene encodes CDR1 MNHEY and CDR2 SMNVEV (reference sequence). There are 15 residues in the CDR3. DNA for the CDR3: TGTGCCAGCAGTTCAGGTCTAGCGAGCACCGGGGAGCTGTTTTTT. Amino acid sequence: CASSSGLASTGELFF.

This chain joins TRBV2 and TRBJ2-4; 7 nucleotides align to TRBD1. J was trimmed by 1 base and V by 2 bases; bases with no gene match: 5. Per germline, CDR1 SNHLY and CDR2 FYNNEI. The CDR3 loop spans 16 amino acids. The CDR3 protein is CASSELTGRAKNIQYF. In DNA form, the CDR3 reads TGTGCCAGCAGTGAATTGACAGGGCGGGCCAAAAACATTCAGTACTTC. Combining the CDR3 with reference TRBV2 and TRBJ2-4 gives the whole variable domain EPEVTQTPSHQVTQMGQEVILRCVPISNHLYFYWYRQILGQKVEFLVSFYNNEISEKSEIFDDQFSVERPDGSNFTLKIRSTKLEDSAMYFCASSELTGRAKNIQYFGAGTRLSVL.

The chain recombines TRBV19 with TRBJ1-5; 7 bases fit TRBD1. CDR1 and CDR2 (germline): LNHDA, SQIVND (reference sequence). V lost 7 bases to trimming and J lost 4 bases; unmatched junction nucleotides: 10. The CDR3 length is 15 residues. The CDR3 loop reads CASTPDRAVNQPQHF. CDR3 sequence (DNA): TGTGCCAGTACCCCAGACAGGGCGGTTAATCAGCCCCAGCATTTT.